This T cell receptor (beta chain) comes out of a study of OX40 agonist ivuxolimab in advanced cancers. Across the study: The dose-escalation cohort was approximately 85% male, with a mean age of around 60 years, ranging about 20 to 85.

Libraries were prepared by immunoSEQ multiplex PCR; TCRdb keeps only in-frame clonotypes and omits some of them. This table holds under 30,000 clones, around 90% found once. The length of the CDR3 is 16 residues. V lost 5 bases and J 0 bases, leaving 14 bases between the germline ends. Germline V gives CDR1 SEHNR, CDR2 FQNEAQ (reference sequence). The study, taken as a whole, reports: Relatively little clonal expansion, among the lowest observed, appeared in partial responders at 0.1-3.0 mg/kg.

A remark on this clone: Its antigen remains unknown.

The sequence derives from an adult with an advanced solid tumor such as melanoma, head and neck, liver or kidney cancer. The chain combines TRBV7-9 with TRBJ2-1, with D maybe TRBD2 (5 bases). The sequencing here drew on CD4+ or CD8+ T cells sorted from blood, taken in a trial of the OX40 agonist ivuxolimab. The CDR3 loop reads CASSPIGSSSYNEQFF. The CDR3, as DNA: TGTGCCAGCAGCCCCATAGGGAGCAGCTCCTACAATGAGCAGTTCTTC.